The text below deals with one TCR beta chain. This clone has only one observation. No cognate antigen has been identified for it. Base qualities are not recorded, but no much larger clone differs from it by a single base. This sample is drawn from a study of blood T cell repertoires in COVID-19 (dated by TCRdb to 2020 to 2022). Notes on the research overall: Collaborator samples came from the United States, Italy and Spain and covered acute and convalescent phases of COVID-19. The material from the prospective study consisted of cDNA or gDNA derived from T cells, B-cell-depleted T cells, or PBMCs. Subjects who had been exposed to COVID-19, were actively infected with it, or had recovered from it provided the deeply sampled blood TCRbeta repertoires that made up the dataset. The repertoires were made available in a free public database intended to serve as a resource for research on the immune response to SARS-CoV-2. Samples were obtained from the ongoing ImmuneRACE study (first 160 participants) and from over 1,000 subjects provided by 6 global collaborators. The sample metadata nearly always contained a de-identified subject ID, COVID-19 status, age in years and sex. Where available, HLA class I and class II types were obtained from metadata supplied by the sample provider rather than from assay-based typing.

Sequences SGHVS (CDR1) and FQNEAQ (CDR2) are obtained from the germline V gene. The CDR3 runs 17 amino acids, cysteine and phenylalanine included. Only CDR3 DNA remains: 51 bases, in frame from the first base. V ends up 2 bases short and J 0 bases short, with an unmatched junction base count of 5. TCRbeta CDR3 regions were amplified from genomic DNA using the immunoSEQ Assay, a bias-controlled multiplex PCR. For the original study's pipeline: Within the assay, amplification of reference gene primers was used to estimate how many nucleated cells each sample contained. Sequence reads were collapsed and filtered to measure the absolute abundance of every unique TCRbeta CDR3 rearrangement. Productive Simpson clonality was computed per sample as the square root of Simpson's diversity index over productive rearrangements. TCRdb provides this immuneACCESS table in a form limited to in-frame rearrangements. Some clones are lacking; in checked studies, under half of them reflect an unresolved V gene, and why the rest are absent is not known. That table gives V, J and clone size, and the DNA gave D and trimming. This sample has roughly 120,000 clones in its table, and around 90% of those were observed once. The leading ten clones occupy 3.8% of the sample.

What the authors observed across the whole study: The quantity of clinical and demographic metadata differed by source and by participant and was supplied without curation.

One collaborating source in Seattle enrolled patients while the patients were actively infected and followed the patients over time throughout the course of disease. Each collaborating institution followed its own protocols to collect whole blood in K2EDTA tubes. For TCRbeta analysis, collaborator samples were shipped as frozen whole blood, as isolated PBMCs, or as DNA extracted from either sample type. The chain is encoded by TRBV7-8 joined to TRBJ2-7; a stretch of 12 junction bases matches TRBD2. The source material was peripheral blood. This receptor was taken from a woman between 55 and 75 years old with COVID-19, enrolled during active disease. The DNA sequence is as follows: TGTGCCAGCAGCTTAAGACTAGCGGGGGATCCCTCCTACGAGCAGTACTTC. Its amino acids are CASSLRLAGDPSYEQYF.